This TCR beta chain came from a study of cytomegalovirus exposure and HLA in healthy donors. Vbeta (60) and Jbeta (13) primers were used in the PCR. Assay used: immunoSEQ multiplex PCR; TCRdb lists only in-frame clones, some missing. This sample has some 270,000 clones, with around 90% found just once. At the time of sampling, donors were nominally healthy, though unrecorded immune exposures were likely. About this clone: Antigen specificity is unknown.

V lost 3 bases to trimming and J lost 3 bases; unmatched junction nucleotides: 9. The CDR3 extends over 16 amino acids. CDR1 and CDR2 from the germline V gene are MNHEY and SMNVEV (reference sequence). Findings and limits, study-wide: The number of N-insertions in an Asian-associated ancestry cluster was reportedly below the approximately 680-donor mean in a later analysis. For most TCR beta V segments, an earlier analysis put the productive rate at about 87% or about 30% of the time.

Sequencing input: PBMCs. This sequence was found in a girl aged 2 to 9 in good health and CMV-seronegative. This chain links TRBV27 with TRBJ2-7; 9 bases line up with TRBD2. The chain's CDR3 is CASSLLVAGVNYEQYF. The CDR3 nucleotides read TGTGCCAGCAGTTTGTTAGTAGCGGGGGTGAACTACGAGCAGTACTTC.